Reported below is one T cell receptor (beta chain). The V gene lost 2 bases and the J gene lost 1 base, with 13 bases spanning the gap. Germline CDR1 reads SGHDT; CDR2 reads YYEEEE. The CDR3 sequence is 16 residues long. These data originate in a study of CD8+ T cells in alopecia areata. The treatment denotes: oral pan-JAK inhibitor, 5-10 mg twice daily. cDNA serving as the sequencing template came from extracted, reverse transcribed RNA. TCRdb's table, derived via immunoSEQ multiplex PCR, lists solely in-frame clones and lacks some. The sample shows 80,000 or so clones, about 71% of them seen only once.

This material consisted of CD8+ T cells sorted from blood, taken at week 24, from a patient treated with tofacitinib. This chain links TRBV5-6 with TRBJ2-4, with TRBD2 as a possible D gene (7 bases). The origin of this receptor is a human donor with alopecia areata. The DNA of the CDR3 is TGTGCCAGCAGCTTCGGGGGGCGCGTGGCCAAAAACATTCAGTACTTC. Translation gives CASSFGGRVAKNIQYF.